This TCR beta chain was sequenced during a study of blood T cell repertoires in COVID-19. Only in-frame clones appear in the TCRdb table, and some are missing; sequencing was by immunoSEQ multiplex PCR. The table lists approximately 210,000 clones, around three quarters of them singletons, with around a sixth in the top ten. The specimen sequenced was PBMCs or T cells enriched from blood (not recorded which). The source of this sequence is a woman in her forties or fifties with acute COVID-19.

The DNA for the CDR3 is TGTGCCACCAGTGATCCAGGGGGTTCTAACTATGGCTACACCTTC. This encodes CATSDPGGSNYGYTF. The rearrangement joins TRBV24-1 to TRBJ1-2; 7 positions match TRBD1. Germline V CDR1 and CDR2: KGHDR, SFDVKD. With 3 bases clipped from V and 0 bases from J, the junction kept 3 bases outside the gene matches. This CDR3 region has 15 residues.